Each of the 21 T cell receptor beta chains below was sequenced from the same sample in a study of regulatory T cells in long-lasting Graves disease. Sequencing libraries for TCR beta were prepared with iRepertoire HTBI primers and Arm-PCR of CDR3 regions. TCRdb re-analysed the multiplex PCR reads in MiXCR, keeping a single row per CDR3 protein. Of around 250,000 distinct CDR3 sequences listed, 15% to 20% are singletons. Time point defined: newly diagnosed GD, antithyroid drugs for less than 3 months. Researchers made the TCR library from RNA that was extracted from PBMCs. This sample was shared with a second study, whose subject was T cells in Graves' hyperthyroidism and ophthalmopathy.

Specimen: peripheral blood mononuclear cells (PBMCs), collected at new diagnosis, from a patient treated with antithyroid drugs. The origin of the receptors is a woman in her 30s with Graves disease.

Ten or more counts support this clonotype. The CDR3 loop is CASSFRTGDTEAFF. The CDR3 coding sequence is TGTGCCAGCAGCTTTCGGACGGGGGACACTGAAGCTTTCTTT. This chain uses TRBV5-6 with TRBJ1-1, with D maybe TRBD1 (5 bases). Between the trimmed V and J ends, which lost 2 bases and 3 bases, there was a span of 11 bases. The CDR3 runs to 14 residues. Germline V lookup: CDR1 SGHDT, CDR2 YYEEEE.

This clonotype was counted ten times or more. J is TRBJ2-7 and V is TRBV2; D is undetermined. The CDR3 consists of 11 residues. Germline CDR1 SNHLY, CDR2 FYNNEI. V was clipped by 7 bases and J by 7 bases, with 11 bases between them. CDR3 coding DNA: TGTGCCAGCACCAGGACGATAGAGCAGTACTTC. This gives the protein CASTRTIEQYF.

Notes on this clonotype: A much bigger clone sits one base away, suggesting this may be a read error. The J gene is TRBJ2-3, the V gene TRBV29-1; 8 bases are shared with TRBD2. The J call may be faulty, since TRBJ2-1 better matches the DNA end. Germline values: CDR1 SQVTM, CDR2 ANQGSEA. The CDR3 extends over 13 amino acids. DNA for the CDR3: TGCAGCGTGTCGGACGGGGCGGGGGGAGAGCAGTTCTTC. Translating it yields CSVSDGAGGEQFF.

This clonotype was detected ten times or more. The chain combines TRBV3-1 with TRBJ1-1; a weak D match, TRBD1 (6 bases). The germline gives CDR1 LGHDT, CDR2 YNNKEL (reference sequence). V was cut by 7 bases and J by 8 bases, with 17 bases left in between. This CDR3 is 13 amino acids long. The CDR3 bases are TGTGCCAGCAAGGATGTAGGGGGGGGAGAAGCTTTCTTT. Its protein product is CASKDVGGGEAFF.

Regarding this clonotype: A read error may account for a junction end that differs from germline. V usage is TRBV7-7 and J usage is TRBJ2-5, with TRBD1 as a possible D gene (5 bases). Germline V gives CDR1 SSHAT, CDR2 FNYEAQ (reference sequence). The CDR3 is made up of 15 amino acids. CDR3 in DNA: TGTGCTAGCAGCTCTACTGGGGCCAGATTAGAGACCCAGTACTTC. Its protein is CASSSTGARLETQYF.

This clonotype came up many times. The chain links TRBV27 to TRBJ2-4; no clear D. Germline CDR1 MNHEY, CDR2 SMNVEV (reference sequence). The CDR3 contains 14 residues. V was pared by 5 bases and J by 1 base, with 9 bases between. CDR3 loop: CASSTDWAKNIQYF. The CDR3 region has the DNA TGTGCCAGCAGTACCGACTGGGCCAAAAACATTCAGTACTTC.

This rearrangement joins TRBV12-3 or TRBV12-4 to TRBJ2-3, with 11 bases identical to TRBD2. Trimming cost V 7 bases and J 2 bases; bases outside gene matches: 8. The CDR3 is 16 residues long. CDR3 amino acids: CASNSGSGGVTDTQYF. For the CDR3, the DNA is TGTGCCAGCAACTCGGGTAGCGGGGGGGTCACAGATACGCAGTATTTT.

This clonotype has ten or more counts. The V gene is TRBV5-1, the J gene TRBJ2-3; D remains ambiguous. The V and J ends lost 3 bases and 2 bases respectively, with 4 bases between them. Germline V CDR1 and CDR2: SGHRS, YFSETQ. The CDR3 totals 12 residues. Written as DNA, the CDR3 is TGCGCCAGCAGCTCACCCACAGATACGCAGTATTTT. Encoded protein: CASSSPTDTQYF.

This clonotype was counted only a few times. The CDR3 DNA follows: TGCAGCGTTGAAGTACAGGGGCTCTACGAGCAGTACTTC. Its protein product is CSVEVQGLYEQYF. This chain connects TRBV29-1 to TRBJ2-7; 7 positions agree with TRBD1. From germline, CDR1 is SQVTM and CDR2 ANQGSEA. Losses at the gene ends were 1 base for V and 3 bases for J; bases not matched to a gene: 3. The length of the CDR3 is 13 residues.

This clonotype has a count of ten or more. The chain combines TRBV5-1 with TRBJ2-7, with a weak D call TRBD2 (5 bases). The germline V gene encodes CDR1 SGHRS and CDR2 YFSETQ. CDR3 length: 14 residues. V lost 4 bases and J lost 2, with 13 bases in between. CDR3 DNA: TGCGCCAGCAGCACGGACTTGGGAGCCTACGAGCAGTACTTC. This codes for CASSTDLGAYEQYF. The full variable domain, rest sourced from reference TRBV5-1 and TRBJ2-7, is KAGVTQTPRYLIKTRGQQVTLSCSPISGHRSVSWYQQTPGQGLQFLFEYFSETQRNKGNFPGRFSGRQFSNSRSEMNVSTLELGDSALYLCASSTDLGAYEQYFGPGTRLTVT.

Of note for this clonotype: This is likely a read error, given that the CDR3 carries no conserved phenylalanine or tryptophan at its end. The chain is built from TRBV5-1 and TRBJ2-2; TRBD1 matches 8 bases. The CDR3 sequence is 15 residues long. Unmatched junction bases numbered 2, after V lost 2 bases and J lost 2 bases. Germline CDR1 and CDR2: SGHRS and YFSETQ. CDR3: CASSFGQGNTGELFS. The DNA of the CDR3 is TGCGCCAGCAGCTTTGGACAGGGAAACACCGGGGAGCTGTTTTCT.

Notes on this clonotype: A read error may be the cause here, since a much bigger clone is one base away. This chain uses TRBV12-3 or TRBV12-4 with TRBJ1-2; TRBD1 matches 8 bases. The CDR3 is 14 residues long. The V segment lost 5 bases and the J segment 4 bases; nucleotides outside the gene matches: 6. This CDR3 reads CASSRTGYSYGYTF. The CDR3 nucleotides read TGTGCCAGCAGTCGGACAGGGTATAGCTATGGCTACACCTTC.

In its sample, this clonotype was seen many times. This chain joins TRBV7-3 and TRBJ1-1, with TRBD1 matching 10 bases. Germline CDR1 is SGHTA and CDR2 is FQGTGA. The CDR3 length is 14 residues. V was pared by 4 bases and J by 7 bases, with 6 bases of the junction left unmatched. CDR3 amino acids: CASSWDRGRGEAFF. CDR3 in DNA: TGTGCCAGCAGCTGGGACAGGGGACGGGGTGAAGCTTTCTTT.

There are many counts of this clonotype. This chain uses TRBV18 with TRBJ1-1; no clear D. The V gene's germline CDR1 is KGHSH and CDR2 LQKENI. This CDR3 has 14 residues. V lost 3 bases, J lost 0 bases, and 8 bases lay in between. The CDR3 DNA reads TGTGCCAGCTCACCTAGGGTCTTGAACACTGAAGCTTTCTTT. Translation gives CASSPRVLNTEAFF.

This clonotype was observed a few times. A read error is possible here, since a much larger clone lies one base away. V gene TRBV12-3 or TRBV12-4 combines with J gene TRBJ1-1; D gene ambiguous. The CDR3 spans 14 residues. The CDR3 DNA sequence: TGTGCCAGCAGTTACTCGGGTTACGGCACTGTAGCTTTCTTT. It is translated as CASSYSGYGTVAFF.

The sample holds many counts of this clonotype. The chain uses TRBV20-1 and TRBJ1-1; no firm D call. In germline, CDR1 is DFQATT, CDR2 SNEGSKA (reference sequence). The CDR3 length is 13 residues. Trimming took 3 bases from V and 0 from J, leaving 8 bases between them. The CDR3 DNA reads TGCAGTGCTAGTAAGGACTTGAACACTGAAGCTTTCTTT. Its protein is CSASKDLNTEAFF.

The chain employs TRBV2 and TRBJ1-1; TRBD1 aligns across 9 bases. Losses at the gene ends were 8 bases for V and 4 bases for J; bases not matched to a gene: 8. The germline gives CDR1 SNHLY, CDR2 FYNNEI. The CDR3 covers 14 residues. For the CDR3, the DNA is TGTGCCAGCCGACTAGACAGGGGGGGCACTGAAGCTTTCTTT. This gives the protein CASRLDRGGTEAFF.

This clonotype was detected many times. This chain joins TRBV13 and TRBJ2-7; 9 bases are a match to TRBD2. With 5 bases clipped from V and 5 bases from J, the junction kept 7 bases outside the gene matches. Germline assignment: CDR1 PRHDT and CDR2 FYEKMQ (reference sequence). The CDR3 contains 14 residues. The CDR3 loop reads CASSPQGLAHEQYF. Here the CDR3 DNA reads TGTGCCAGCAGCCCGCAGGGACTAGCCCACGAGCAGTACTTC.

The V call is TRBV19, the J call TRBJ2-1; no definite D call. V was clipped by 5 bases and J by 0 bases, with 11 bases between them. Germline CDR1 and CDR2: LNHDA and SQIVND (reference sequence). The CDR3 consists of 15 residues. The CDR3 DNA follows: TGTGCCAGTAGTTGGCGGATAGCCTCCTACAATGAGCAGTTCTTC. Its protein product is CASSWRIASYNEQFF.

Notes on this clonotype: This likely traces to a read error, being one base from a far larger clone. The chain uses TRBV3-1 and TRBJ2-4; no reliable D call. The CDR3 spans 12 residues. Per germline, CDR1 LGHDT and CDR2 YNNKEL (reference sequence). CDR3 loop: CASSLGLGEQLF. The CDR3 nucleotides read TGTGCCAGCAGCCTCGGTCTGGGCGAGCAGCTCTTC.

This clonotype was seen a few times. The CDR3 reads CASSYVTSGGYEQYF. The CDR3 DNA reads TGTGCCAGCAGTTACGTAACTAGCGGGGGTTACGAGCAGTACTTC. This chain connects TRBV27 to TRBJ2-7; 11 bases align to TRBD2. The CDR3 covers 15 residues. The ends lost 4 bases at V and 4 bases at J; junction bases unmatched: 6. CDR1 and CDR2 (germline): MNHEY, SMNVEV (reference sequence).